Each of the 20 T cell receptor beta chains below was sequenced from the same sample in a study of blood T cell repertoires in COVID-19. The data were produced by immunoSEQ multiplex PCR, yet TCRdb's version contains in-frame clones alone and is incomplete. The sample includes around 500,000 clones, approximately 83% seen only once; the top ten take roughly 3.2%. Sequences were obtained from peripheral blood. These receptors all come from a human donor in a cohort sampled during active COVID-19.

The chain has TRBV25-1 and TRBJ1-2; D not resolved. V lost 5 bases and J 8 bases, leaving 18 bases between the germline ends. The length of the CDR3 is 14 residues. CDR1 and CDR2 from the germline V gene are MGHDK and SYGVNS. Here the CDR3 reads CASSPYGPLGGYTF. CDR3 coding DNA: TGTGCCAGCAGTCCGTACGGTCCCCTCGGGGGCTACACCTTC.

V usage is TRBV7-9 and J usage is TRBJ1-3, with D perhaps matching TRBD1 (5 bases). Germline loops: CDR1 SEHNR, CDR2 FQNEAQ (reference sequence). This CDR3 contains 18 residues. Trimming removed 5 bases from V and 0 bases from J, with 20 bases in between. The CDR3 here is CASSGWGDSSSSGNTIYF. CDR3 nucleotides: TGTGCCAGCAGCGGGTGGGGGGACTCTTCCAGCTCTGGAAACACCATATATTTT.

The chain joins TRBV3-1 (or the pseudogene TRBV3-2) to TRBJ1-2, with 11 bases matching TRBD1. CDR3 size: 15 residues. The V segment lost 10 bases and the J segment 7 bases; nucleotides outside the gene matches: 14. Germline V gene data show CDR1 as LGHDT and CDR2 as YNNKEL (reference sequence). The CDR3 coding sequence is TGTGCCACCGCGGACAGGGGGCCGATATACTCTGGCTACACCTTC. Residues: CATADRGPIYSGYTF.

This chain joins TRBV7-2 and TRBJ2-7; unclear D gene. V lost 5 bases, J lost 0 bases, and 20 bases lay in between. Germline V CDR1 and CDR2: SGHTA, FQGNSA. The CDR3 extends over 17 amino acids. The CDR3 here is CASSLSRQGPLSYEQYF. As DNA, the CDR3 is TGTGCCAGCAGCCTAAGTCGACAAGGCCCCCTCTCCTACGAGCAGTACTTC.

The V and J genes are TRBV30 and TRBJ1-1; 11 nucleotides match TRBD1. There are 17 residues in the CDR3. V trimming: 5 bases; J trimming: 1 base; junction bases outside the gene matches: 12. CDR1 is GTSNPN, CDR2 SVGIG, per germline (reference sequence). The CDR3 DNA follows: TGTGCCTGGGCCCGGACAGGGGGCGCCTCGTGGAACACTGAAGCTTTCTTT. Translated, it gives CAWARTGGASWNTEAFF.

The rearrangement links TRBV27 to TRBJ1-5; maybe TRBD1 (6 bases). V shed 2 bases and J shed 1 base, with 15 bases lying between them. The CDR3 is made up of 17 amino acids. Germline CDR1 reads MNHEY; CDR2 reads SMNVEV (reference sequence). The CDR3, as DNA: TGTGCCAGCAGTTTACCGGGGGGCGCGAAAAGCAATCAGCCCCAGCATTTT. This sequence encodes CASSLPGGAKSNQPQHF.

The gene calls are TRBV27 and TRBJ2-1; maybe TRBD2 (6 bases). There are 15 residues in the CDR3. Germline CDR1 reads MNHEY; CDR2 reads SMNVEV (reference sequence). The germline V and J ends were trimmed by 4 bases and 6 bases, with 16 bases remaining between them. As DNA, the CDR3 is TGTGCCAGCAGTTCGACGGGAGTCGGGGTCAATGAGCAGTTCTTC. Translating gives CASSSTGVGVNEQFF.

The chain recombines TRBV6-6 with TRBJ1-1; TRBD1 might be the D (6 bases). CDR1 is MNHNY, CDR2 SVGAGI, per germline (reference sequence). CDR3 length equals 12 residues. The CDR3 spells CALGGTTAEAFF. The CDR3 DNA follows: TGTGCTTTGGGGGGGACAACCGCTGAAGCTTTCTTT.

J is TRBJ2-7 and V is TRBV3-1 (or the pseudogene TRBV3-2); 10 bases are a match to TRBD2. This CDR3 spans 16 amino acids. V shed 0 bases, J shed 2 bases, and the junction held 4 bases outside the gene matches. The germline gives CDR1 LGHDT, CDR2 YNNKEL (reference sequence). The DNA for the CDR3 is TGTGCCAGCAGCCAAGAAAAACTAGCGGGAACCTACGAGCAGTACTTC. This encodes CASSQEKLAGTYEQYF.

The V and J genes are TRBV28 and TRBJ2-3, with a weak D call TRBD1 (5 bases). The germline V gene encodes CDR1 MDHEN and CDR2 SYDVKM. V was clipped by 4 bases and J by 6 bases, with 8 bases between them. This CDR3 is 12 amino acids long. The CDR3 sequence is CASSSRQDTQYF. The CDR3 DNA follows: TGTGCCAGCAGTTCCCGACAGGATACGCAGTATTTT.

The chain combines TRBV5-1 with TRBJ2-2; TRBD2 matches at 14 bases. With 2 bases clipped from V and 5 bases from J, the junction kept 8 bases outside the gene matches. This CDR3 contains 18 residues. Germline values: CDR1 SGHRS, CDR2 YFSETQ. CDR3 in DNA: TGCGCCAGCAGCTTACCTCCGGGACTAGCGGGAGAGACCGGGGAGCTGTTTTTT. It yields the protein CASSLPPGLAGETGELFF.

V gene TRBV29-1 combines with J gene TRBJ1-2, with 8 nucleotides matching TRBD1. From germline, CDR1 is SQVTM and CDR2 ANQGSEA. The CDR3 spans 14 residues. The junction had 5 bases not matched to a gene; V was cut back by 5 bases and J by 0 bases. This chain's CDR3 is CSVSGQETNYGYTF. The CDR3 DNA is TGCAGCGTTTCGGGACAGGAAACTAACTATGGCTACACCTTC.

J is TRBJ2-7 and V is TRBV12-3 or TRBV12-4; D remains unclear. The V and J ends lost 6 bases and 5 bases respectively, with 8 bases between them. This CDR3 region has 11 residues. DNA for the CDR3: TGTGCCAGCAGCTACCTGCACGAGCAGTACTTC. Protein sequence: CASSYLHEQYF.

The gene calls are TRBV4-3 and TRBJ1-3; D is ambiguous. Germline loops: CDR1 LGHNA, CDR2 YSLEER. Trimming shortened V by 0 bases and J by 4 bases, and 16 bases separated the two germline ends. The CDR3 consists of 17 residues. The CDR3 nucleotides are TGCGCCAGCAGCCAAGATCCTACGGGGTATCGAGGAAACACCATATATTTT. Protein: CASSQDPTGYRGNTIYF.

V and J are TRBV4-3 and TRBJ1-2; tentative D call: TRBD1 (5 bases). Trimming cost V 1 base and J 2 bases, with 17 bases left between them. The CDR3 runs to 17 residues. Germline V gene sequence: CDR1 LGHNA, CDR2 YSLEER. The CDR3 region is CASSQGSGRDPNYGYTF. CDR3 DNA sequence: TGCGCCAGCAGCCAAGGATCAGGCAGGGATCCCAACTATGGCTACACCTTC.

With respect to this clone: One end of the junction does not line up with germline, which may come from a read error. The J gene is TRBJ2-4, the V gene TRBV11-2; 13 bases align to TRBD2. Germline CDR1 SGHAT, CDR2 FQNNGV. The CDR3 is 15 residues long. The CDR3 sequence is CASSNTGTSGVMKDF. CDR3 in DNA: TGTGCCAGCAGCAACACCGGGACTAGCGGGGTGATGAAGGACTTC.

To note about this clone: The junction differs from germline at one of its ends, possibly a read error. This chain joins TRBV11-3 and TRBJ2-5, with 15 bases aligning to TRBD2. CDR1 is SGHNT and CDR2 is YENEEA in the germline V gene. The CDR3 has 14 amino acids. The CDR3 bases are TGTGCCAGCAGCCCAGCCGGGACTAGCGGGAGGCTTGACTTC. As protein: CASSPAGTSGRLDF.

The V and J genes are TRBV27 and TRBJ1-3; 7 nucleotides line up with TRBD1. J gave up 0 bases and V 5 bases, and 7 bases lay outside the gene matches. CDR1 MNHEY and CDR2 SMNVEV come from the germline V gene (reference sequence). The CDR3 has 16 amino acids. The CDR3 DNA reads TGTGCCAGCAGTCCACGGACAGGTTTCTCTGGAAACACCATATATTTT. Its translation is CASSPRTGFSGNTIYF.

V and J are TRBV6-1 and TRBJ1-2; D gene uncertain. V lost 1 base and J lost 7, with 13 bases in between. The CDR3 runs 14 residues. Germline V CDR1 and CDR2: MNHNS, SASEGT. The CDR3 loop is CASSEVGSWGGYTF. In nucleotides, the CDR3 is TGTGCCAGCAGTGAAGTGGGGAGTTGGGGTGGCTACACCTTC.

The gene calls are TRBV19 and TRBJ2-1, with D possibly TRBD2 on 5 matching bases. V gave up 7 bases and J gave up 8 bases, with 21 bases separating them. The CDR3 runs to 15 residues. CDR1 is LNHDA and CDR2 is SQIVND in the germline V gene (reference sequence). The CDR3 DNA is TGTGCCAGTAAACTAAGGGAGAACATCGGCTATGAGCAGTTCTTC. Translated: CASKLRENIGYEQFF. Supplemented by reference TRBV19 and TRBJ2-1, the full variable domain reads DGGITQSPKYLFRKEGQNVTLSCEQNLNHDAMYWYRQDPGQGLRLIYYSQIVNDFQKGDIAEGYSVSREKKESFPLTVTSAQKNPTAFYLCASKLRENIGYEQFFGPGTRLTVL.